What follows are 20 T cell receptor beta chains derived from one specimen sequenced in a study of T cells in Graves' hyperthyroidism and ophthalmopathy. RNA transcripts yielded amplified TCR beta CDR3 regions. First-round RT-PCR targeting the TCR CDR3 was performed with the HTBI primer set. In TCRdb, the multiplex PCR reads were re-called with MiXCR into one record per CDR3 protein. The sample lists around 200,000 distinct CDR3 sequences, about 18% seen once, with 25% to 30% in the top ten. The sequencing sample was made of blood. The receptor set was obtained from a woman between 45 and 60 years old with Graves' hyperthyroidism.

This clonotype was counted many times. The chain joins TRBV7-9 to TRBJ2-1; 14 bases are shared with TRBD2. The CDR3 length is 15 residues. From germline, CDR1 is SEHNR and CDR2 FQNEAQ (reference sequence). J gave up 8 bases and V 5 bases, and 5 bases lay outside the gene matches. CDR3 DNA sequence: TGTGCCAGCAGCCCCGGGACTAGCGGGGGCGATGAGCAGTTCTTC. Translated, it gives CASSPGTSGGDEQFF. The full variable domain, rest sourced from reference TRBV7-9 and TRBJ2-1, is DTGVSQNPRHKITKRGQNVTFRCDPISEHNRLYWYRQTLGQGPEFLTYFQNEAQLEKSRLLSDRFSAERPKGSFSTLEIQRTEQGDSAMYLCASSPGTSGGDEQFFGPGTRLTVL.

This clonotype came up many times. The chain links TRBV15 to TRBJ1-5, with 12 nucleotides matching TRBD1. J gave up 7 bases and V 1 base, and 5 bases lay outside the gene matches. Looked up from germline, CDR1 is LNHNV and CDR2 is YYDKDF (reference sequence). The CDR3 contains 16 residues. CDR3 in DNA: TGTGCCACCAGCAGAGTTCCGGGACAGGGGGCGCAGCCCCAGCATTTT. Protein product: CATSRVPGQGAQPQHF.

This clonotype has a count of ten or more. The chain combines TRBV10-1 with TRBJ2-3; a possible D gene is TRBD2 (6 bases). Trimming pared 0 bases from V and 3 bases from J, leaving 22 bases between. Germline CDR1 and CDR2: WNHNN and SYGVQD (reference sequence). This CDR3 spans 19 amino acids. CDR3: CASSESSRIGGLPTDTQYF. CDR3 nucleotides: TGCGCCAGCAGTGAGTCGAGTCGGATCGGGGGTCTCCCGACAGATACGCAGTATTTT.

The sample holds many counts of this clonotype. The chain recombines TRBV5-1 with TRBJ1-1; 10 bases fit TRBD1. The CDR3 spans 15 residues. Germline loops: CDR1 SGHRS, CDR2 YFSETQ. J gave up 6 bases and V 7 bases, and 12 bases lay outside the gene matches. Written as DNA, the CDR3 is TGCGCCAGCTCGACAGGGGGCGCGGTAATCTCTGAAGCTTTCTTT. It translates to CASSTGGAVISEAFF.

This clonotype was counted ten times or more. The V gene is TRBV5-6, the J gene TRBJ2-3; 10 nucleotides match TRBD2. Germline V CDR1 and CDR2: SGHDT, YYEEEE. The CDR3 is 15 amino acids. The J segment lost 4 bases and the V segment lost 3 bases, leaving 5 bases of the junction unmatched. CDR3: CASSSRLAGADTQYF. CDR3 in DNA: TGTGCCAGCAGCTCCCGACTAGCGGGCGCAGATACGCAGTATTTT. Based on the CDR3 plus reference TRBV5-6 and TRBJ2-3, the full variable domain is DAGVTQSPTHLIKTRGQQVTLRCSPKSGHDTVSWYQQALGQGPQFIFQYYEEEERQRGNFPDRFSGHQFPNYSSELNVNALLLGDSALYLCASSSRLAGADTQYFGPGTRLTVL.

The chain joins TRBV4-2 to TRBJ2-1; 7 nucleotides align to TRBD2. The V segment lost 4 bases and the J segment 12 bases; nucleotides outside the gene matches: 21. Germline V gives CDR1 LGHNA, CDR2 YNFKEQ. The CDR3 is made up of 17 amino acids. This CDR3 reads CASSRQRSLGLVYGQFF. The CDR3, as DNA: TGTGCCAGCAGCCGACAGAGATCGTTAGGACTAGTATATGGGCAGTTCTTC.

This chain joins TRBV19 and TRBJ2-7; 7 nucleotides line up with TRBD2. Per germline, CDR1 LNHDA and CDR2 SQIVND (reference sequence). The CDR3 is 13 residues long. The V segment lost 4 bases and the J segment 3 bases; nucleotides outside the gene matches: 3. The chain's CDR3 is CASSTSGFYEQYF. Written as DNA, the CDR3 is TGTGCCAGTAGTACTAGCGGCTTCTACGAGCAGTACTTC.

This clonotype was observed at least ten times. The rearrangement links TRBV20-1 to TRBJ1-2, with a possible D match to TRBD1 (6 bases). V gave up 6 bases and J gave up 5 bases, with 19 bases separating them. The CDR3 is made up of 14 amino acids. In germline, CDR1 is DFQATT, CDR2 SNEGSKA (reference sequence). CDR3 nucleotide sequence: TGCAGTGCAAGGGGGTTGGGGAGTTTTTATGGCTACACCTTC. Translated, it gives CSARGLGSFYGYTF.

This clonotype was seen at least ten times. The V call is TRBV5-1, the J call TRBJ2-5; TRBD2 might be the D (6 bases). The CDR3 length is 14 residues. Germline CDR1 SGHRS, CDR2 YFSETQ. V lost 7 bases to trimming and J lost 3 bases, with 16 bases between them. CDR3 residues: CASRPSPGEETQYF. The CDR3 coding sequence is TGCGCCAGCCGCCCCAGCCCGGGGGAAGAGACCCAGTACTTC. Drawing the rest from reference TRBV5-1 and TRBJ2-5, the complete variable domain is KAGVTQTPRYLIKTRGQQVTLSCSPISGHRSVSWYQQTPGQGLQFLFEYFSETQRNKGNFPGRFSGRQFSNSRSEMNVSTLELGDSALYLCASRPSPGEETQYFGPGTRLLVL.

This clonotype was seen repeatedly, ten times or more. The rearrangement links TRBV28 to TRBJ1-5, with no clear D. The germline V and J ends were trimmed by 6 bases and 0 bases, with 12 bases remaining between them. Germline V gives CDR1 MDHEN, CDR2 SYDVKM. This CDR3 comprises 15 residues. This chain's CDR3 is CASSLQQASNQPQHF. CDR3 DNA: TGTGCCAGCAGCCTACAGCAAGCTAGCAATCAGCCCCAGCATTTT.

This clonotype was recorded at least ten times. V gene TRBV9 combines with J gene TRBJ2-1; 7 nucleotides line up with TRBD2. The CDR3 length is 15 residues. Germline CDR1 reads SGDLS; CDR2 reads YYNGEE. Losses at the gene ends were 6 bases for V and 0 bases for J; bases not matched to a gene: 6. The CDR3 reads CASTLGGSSYNEQFF. CDR3 bases: TGTGCCAGCACTCTCGGGGGGAGCTCCTACAATGAGCAGTTCTTC.

The chain carries TRBV19 and TRBJ1-1; 11 bases line up with TRBD1. The CDR3 is 13 residues long. Germline-derived CDR1 and CDR2 are LNHDA and SQIVND (reference sequence). Losses at the gene ends were 3 bases for V and 10 bases for J; bases not matched to a gene: 4. The CDR3 nucleotides are TGTGCCAGTAGTATGGGACAGGGGGTGAGAGCTTTCTTT. Its protein product is CASSMGQGVRAFF.

There are many counts of this clonotype. The chain is built from TRBV7-2 and TRBJ1-5; D is ambiguous. Germline lookup yields CDR1 SGHTA and CDR2 FQGNSA. Trimming removed 3 bases at V and 1 base at J, with 10 bases between. The length of the CDR3 is 15 residues. Here the CDR3 reads CASSFRGVSNQPQHF. CDR3 bases: TGTGCCAGCAGCTTTCGCGGTGTCAGCAATCAGCCCCAGCATTTT.

This clonotype was detected only a few times. This chain connects TRBV15 to TRBJ2-7; possibly TRBD1 for D (6 bases). The germline V and J ends were trimmed by 0 bases and 2 bases, with 8 bases remaining between them. The CDR3 runs 14 residues. Germline CDR1 is LNHNV and CDR2 is YYDKDF (reference sequence). The CDR3 loop reads CATSRDQGPYEQYF. The CDR3 region has the DNA TGTGCCACCAGCAGAGATCAGGGGCCCTACGAGCAGTACTTC.

CDR3 in amino acids: CASSPGDLAQETQYF. CDR3 DNA: TGTGCCAGCAGTCCCGGGGACCTGGCCCAAGAGACCCAGTACTTC. This chain uses TRBV28 with TRBJ2-5; D may match TRBD1 or TRBD2 (5 bases each). V lost 5 bases and J 1 base, leaving 14 bases between the germline ends. Germline CDR1 MDHEN, CDR2 SYDVKM. There are 15 residues in the CDR3.

This chain uses TRBV28 with TRBJ1-1; tentatively, D is TRBD1 (5 bases). Germline V gene sequence: CDR1 MDHEN, CDR2 SYDVKM. The CDR3 sequence is 19 residues long. V was pared by 3 bases and J by 6 bases, with 29 bases between. The CDR3, as DNA: TGTGCCAGCAGTTTCTCCCTGGACACCCCCGCTCCTGATCATCCTGAAGCTTTCTTT. Its translation is CASSFSLDTPAPDHPEAFF.

This clonotype was recorded many times. This chain links TRBV6-1 with TRBJ1-1; the match to TRBD1 covers 9 bases. V shed 5 bases and J 11 bases; nucleotides not matched to a gene: 12. The V gene's germline CDR1 is MNHNS and CDR2 SASEGT. This CDR3 contains 14 residues. As DNA, the CDR3 is TGTGCCAGCAGTTATCGGGACAGGGCAAGGCATGCTTTCTTT. Residues: CASSYRDRARHAFF.

This clonotype was seen repeatedly, ten times or more. J is TRBJ2-3 and V is TRBV20-1, with D possibly TRBD2 on 5 matching bases. The CDR3 spans 15 residues. Looked up from germline, CDR1 is DFQATT and CDR2 is SNEGSKA (reference sequence). V lost 5 bases to trimming and J lost 2 bases, with 17 bases between them. The CDR3 region has the DNA TGCAGTGCTCCCCTTCTCGGGGAATTCACAGATACGCAGTATTTT. Protein product: CSAPLLGEFTDTQYF.

This clonotype was seen many times. This sequence joins TRBV4-1 and TRBJ1-1; 9 bases map to TRBD1. V shed 0 bases, J shed 6 bases, and the junction held 5 bases outside the gene matches. The CDR3 consists of 15 residues. CDR1 is MGHRA and CDR2 is YSYEKL in the germline V gene. CDR3 nucleotide sequence: TGCGCCAGCAGCCAAGAGGGACAGGGAGGGGCTGAAGCTTTCTTT. Its translation is CASSQEGQGGAEAFF.

The chain recombines TRBV9 with TRBJ2-7; the match to TRBD2 covers 8 bases. Trimming took 0 bases from V and 2 from J; bases not matched to a gene: 1. The V gene's germline CDR1 is SGDLS and CDR2 YYNGEE. The CDR3 consists of 14 residues. The CDR3 region is CASSVAGGPYEQYF. The CDR3 DNA follows: TGTGCCAGCAGCGTAGCGGGGGGGCCCTACGAGCAGTACTTC.